Presented here are 20 T cell receptor beta chains from one specimen sequenced in a study of response to subunit inactivated influenza vaccine. TCRdb re-called the RT-PCR reads with MiXCR, one entry per CDR3 protein. Counted here are hundreds of thousands of distinct CDR3 sequences, 9.5% to 12% occurring once; the ten biggest clones make up 12%. The input for sequencing was PBMCs from blood, taken more than 35 days after vaccination. These receptors all stem from a man over 45 who received an inactivated influenza vaccine.

The chain carries TRBV25-1 and TRBJ1-2; D gene uncertain. The CDR3 is made up of 13 amino acids. CDR1 and CDR2 (germline): MGHDK, SYGVNS. V lost 1 base and J 8 bases, leaving 11 bases between the germline ends. The CDR3 spells CASSEFGPRGYTF. The CDR3 DNA reads TGTGCCAGCAGTGAATTCGGACCACGCGGCTACACCTTC.

This clonotype has a count of ten or more. CDR3 amino acids: CSVRTGTRNEQYF. The CDR3 nucleotides are TGCAGCGTTCGGACTGGTACGCGAAACGAGCAGTACTTC. This chain joins TRBV29-1 and TRBJ2-7, with D perhaps matching TRBD2 (5 bases). The CDR3 has 13 amino acids. V was shortened by 5 bases and J by 5 bases, with 16 bases between the two germline ends. CDR1 SQVTM and CDR2 ANQGSEA come from the germline V gene.

The sample holds a few counts of this clonotype. The chain uses TRBV4-3 and TRBJ2-1; TRBD2 matches 7 bases. The germline V gene has CDR1 LGHNA and CDR2 YSLEER. The CDR3 contains 14 residues. J lost 9 bases, V lost 3 bases, and 8 bases had no gene match. CDR3 residues: CASSHRRLAAEQFF. Here the CDR3 DNA reads TGCGCCAGCAGCCATAGAAGACTAGCAGCTGAGCAGTTCTTC.

This clonotype was seen a handful of times. The CDR3 DNA is TGTGCCAGCAGCTTACAAGCCCAGGGGGCATATGGCTACACCTTC. This translates into CASSLQAQGAYGYTF. The chain links TRBV7-2 to TRBJ1-2; 8 bases match TRBD1. Germline values: CDR1 SGHTA, CDR2 FQGNSA. V dropped 2 bases and J dropped 5; count of bases not matched to a gene: 7. CDR3 length: 15 residues.

This clonotype has a handful of counts. This sequence joins TRBV12-3 or TRBV12-4 and TRBJ2-5, with TRBD1 as a possible D gene (6 bases). Trimming pared 6 bases from V and 1 base from J, leaving 12 bases between. The CDR3 has 14 amino acids. The CDR3 coding sequence is TGTGCCAGCAGAGCCACAGGGAGCCAAGAGACCCAGTACTTC. Its translation is CASRATGSQETQYF.

This clonotype was seen only a few times. The chain links TRBV12-3 or TRBV12-4 to TRBJ2-3; no clear D. Deletions cut 4 bases from V and 0 bases from J, with 11 bases between. The CDR3 sequence is 15 residues long. CDR3 nucleotide sequence: TGTGCCAGCAGTTCGACTCACCCGAGCACAGATACGCAGTATTTT. Translated: CASSSTHPSTDTQYF.

The chain carries TRBV20-1 and TRBJ2-7; the match to TRBD1 covers 9 bases. Trimming removed 3 bases from V and 6 bases from J; junction bases left unmatched: 9. The V gene's germline CDR1 is DFQATT and CDR2 SNEGSKA (reference sequence). The CDR3 loop spans 14 amino acids. The CDR3 DNA sequence: TGCAGTGCTAGCACGACAGGGGGGACCAGCGAGCAGTACTTC. Its protein is CSASTTGGTSEQYF.

The chain has TRBV7-9 and TRBJ2-7; tentatively, D is TRBD1 (6 bases). V was clipped by 5 bases and J by 5 bases, with 10 bases between them. This CDR3 region has 12 residues. Germline assignment: CDR1 SEHNR and CDR2 FQNEAQ (reference sequence). The DNA of the CDR3 is TGTGCCAGCAGCCTACACAGGGACGAGCAGTACTTC. Its translation: CASSLHRDEQYF.

The chain couples TRBV7-6 to TRBJ2-5; perhaps TRBD1 as D (6 bases). The V gene's germline CDR1 is SGHVS and CDR2 FNYEAQ. V dropped 6 bases and J dropped 0 bases, with 20 bases sitting between them. The CDR3 runs 17 residues. CDR3 residues: CASSQWTANTYQETQYF. DNA for the CDR3: TGTGCCAGCAGTCAATGGACAGCGAACACATACCAAGAGACCCAGTACTTC.

This clonotype was seen more than once but under ten times. The chain joins TRBV25-1 to TRBJ1-2; D gene uncertain. CDR1 and CDR2 (germline): MGHDK, SYGVNS. The germline V and J ends were trimmed by 1 base and 0 bases, with 9 bases remaining between them. The CDR3 is 15 amino acids. The CDR3 loop reads CASSESWGPNYGYTF. The CDR3 nucleotides read TGTGCCAGCAGTGAATCCTGGGGTCCTAACTATGGCTACACCTTC.

The chain recombines TRBV5-1 with TRBJ2-5; D remains unclear. This CDR3 region has 13 residues. Germline CDR1 reads SGHRS; CDR2 reads YFSETQ. The V end was cut by 3 bases, the J end by 4 bases, with 10 bases between. This CDR3 reads CASSSPTIETQYF. In DNA, the CDR3 is TGCGCCAGCAGCTCACCTACGATAGAGACCCAGTACTTC. The entire variable domain, with the rest obtained from reference TRBV5-1 and TRBJ2-5, is as follows: KAGVTQTPRYLIKTRGQQVTLSCSPISGHRSVSWYQQTPGQGLQFLFEYFSETQRNKGNFPGRFSGRQFSNSRSEMNVSTLELGDSALYLCASSSPTIETQYFGPGTRLLVL.

The CDR3: CASSGTGLFSGANVLTF. CDR3 in DNA: TGTGCCAGCAGTGGGACAGGGCTGTTCTCCGGGGCCAACGTCCTGACTTTC. V and J are TRBV27 and TRBJ2-6, with TRBD1 matching 9 bases. CDR3 length equals 17 residues. J was trimmed by 4 bases and V by 5 bases; bases with no gene match: 9. Germline V gene lookup returns CDR1 MNHEY and CDR2 SMNVEV (reference sequence).

This clonotype was counted only a few times. The chain combines TRBV29-1 with TRBJ1-4; 9 nucleotides agree with TRBD1. Losses at the gene ends were 1 base for V and 10 bases for J; bases not matched to a gene: 10. CDR3 size: 15 residues. Germline loops: CDR1 SQVTM, CDR2 ANQGSEA. CDR3 sequence: CSVEAEDRGQSKLFF. The CDR3 DNA is TGCAGCGTTGAAGCGGAGGACAGGGGTCAGTCAAAACTGTTTTTT.

The table lists this clonotype with a few counts. The V call is TRBV7-9, the J call TRBJ2-5; 11 positions agree with TRBD2. Per the germline V gene, CDR1 is SEHNR and CDR2 is FQNEAQ (reference sequence). The ends lost 5 bases at V and 5 bases at J; junction bases unmatched: 10. This CDR3 is 16 amino acids long. DNA for the CDR3: TGTGCCAGCAGCCCAAGGGGACTAGCGGTCCGGGAGACCCAGTACTTC. Its translation: CASSPRGLAVRETQYF. Full variable domain (rest looked up from reference TRBV7-9 and TRBJ2-5): DTGVSQNPRHKITKRGQNVTFRCDPISEHNRLYWYRQTLGQGPEFLTYFQNEAQLEKSRLLSDRFSAERPKGSFSTLEIQRTEQGDSAMYLCASSPRGLAVRETQYFGPGTRLLVL.

At least ten counts were recorded for this clonotype. The rearrangement links TRBV6-1 to TRBJ2-2; no reliable D call. The V gene's germline CDR1 is MNHNS and CDR2 SASEGT. Trimming left V 4 bases short and J 0 bases short, with 9 bases between. The CDR3 length is 15 residues. The DNA for the CDR3 is TGTGCCAGCAGTGTTCTCCGATCGAACACCGGGGAGCTGTTTTTT. This gives the protein CASSVLRSNTGELFF.

This clonotype was recorded a few times. The CDR3 nucleotides are TGCAGCGTTGAAGGGAAACATTTGCATGAGCAGTTCTTC. Its protein product is CSVEGKHLHEQFF. The gene calls are TRBV29-1 and TRBJ2-1; D uncertain. CDR1 is SQVTM and CDR2 is ANQGSEA in the germline V gene. The germline V and J ends were trimmed by 1 base and 8 bases, with 12 bases remaining between them. This CDR3 has 13 residues.

The gene calls are TRBV15 and TRBJ2-3; D possibly matches TRBD1 or TRBD2 (6 bases each). This CDR3 has 16 residues. V shed 1 base and J shed 3 bases, with 14 bases lying between them. Germline-derived CDR1 and CDR2 are LNHNV and YYDKDF (reference sequence). The CDR3 sequence is CATSRGPRGVTDTQYF. The CDR3 DNA follows: TGTGCCACCAGCAGAGGACCTAGGGGGGTAACAGATACGCAGTATTTT.

This clonotype was seen many times. V usage is TRBV20-1 and J usage is TRBJ2-4; no clear D gene. The CDR3 covers 15 residues. The V end lost 0 bases, the J end lost 0 bases, and 9 bases lay between the germline ends. The V gene's germline CDR1 is DFQATT and CDR2 SNEGSKA (reference sequence). The CDR3 DNA follows: TGCAGTGCTAGAGAGCGGTCATCAGCCAAAAACATTCAGTACTTC. Protein product: CSARERSSAKNIQYF.

At least ten counts were recorded for this clonotype. The chain has TRBV4-1 and TRBJ2-3; maybe TRBD2 (6 bases). V dropped 4 bases and J dropped 2 bases, with 10 bases sitting between them. Per the germline V gene, CDR1 is MGHRA and CDR2 is YSYEKL. This CDR3 contains 14 residues. CDR3 amino acids: CASSRREITDTQYF. The CDR3 region has the DNA TGCGCCAGCAGCCGCCGGGAGATCACAGATACGCAGTATTTT.

This clonotype has a count of ten or more. In DNA form, the CDR3 reads TGCAGCGTGCAGAGTCATGAAGCTTTCTTT. It codes for CSVQSHEAFF. The chain combines TRBV29-1 with TRBJ1-1, with no clear D. The CDR3 is 10 amino acids. Trimming shortened V by 6 bases and J by 7 bases, and 9 bases separated the two germline ends. Germline CDR1 reads SQVTM; CDR2 reads ANQGSEA.